The 32 T cell receptor beta chains below were found in one sample sequenced in a study of Ad26.COV2.S vaccination and SARS-CoV-2 variants. Treatment specified: around 19 received Ad26.COV2.S at low or high dose, single or two shots; roughly five received placebo; per-sample allocation not given. Day 63 after the first vaccine or placebo injection was the time point for sampling. Produced via immunoSEQ multiplex PCR; TCRdb's table is partial and in-frame only. The sample consists of some 480,000 clones, around nine tenths of them appearing once. The sample here was peripheral blood, taken in a trial of Ad26.COV2.S vaccine versus placebo. Receptors originate from a person between 18 and 59 years old who received the Ad26.COV2.S COVID-19 vaccine or a placebo.

This sequence joins TRBV7-9 and TRBJ2-7; D possibly corresponds to TRBD1 (5 bases). Trimming removed 5 bases from V and 2 bases from J, with 25 bases in between. This CDR3 is built from 18 residues. Per germline, CDR1 SEHNR and CDR2 FQNEAQ (reference sequence). Written as DNA, the CDR3 is TGTGCCAGCAGCCCCAACAGGAGCAGAGACACTCAAACCTACGAGCAGTACTTC. Translated: CASSPNRSRDTQTYEQYF.

V and J are TRBV9 and TRBJ2-1, with 8 bases identical to TRBD2. J lost 4 bases, V lost 2 bases, and 14 bases had no gene match. Germline V gives CDR1 SGDLS, CDR2 YYNGEE. CDR3 length: 18 residues. The CDR3 coding sequence is TGTGCCAGCAGCGTTTCTATCGGGAGTAGCGGGACGTACAATGAGCAGTTCTTC. It yields the protein CASSVSIGSSGTYNEQFF.

The V call is TRBV27, the J call TRBJ2-3, with D possibly matching TRBD1 (5 bases). The germline V and J ends were trimmed by 5 bases and 0 bases, with 15 bases remaining between them. The V gene's germline CDR1 is MNHEY and CDR2 SMNVEV (reference sequence). The CDR3 has 16 amino acids. CDR3 protein: CASSPMGRASTDTQYF. The DNA of the CDR3 is TGTGCCAGCAGTCCCATGGGGCGCGCTAGCACAGATACGCAGTATTTT.

Many counts were recorded for this clone. V usage is TRBV10-3 and J usage is TRBJ2-7, with TRBD1 identical over 7 bases. The CDR3 totals 13 residues. Germline trimming cut 2 bases from V and 3 bases from J; bases unmatched to any gene: 1. Germline CDR1 and CDR2: ENHRY and SYGVKD. CDR3 bases: TGTGCCATCAGTGAGGACAGGGACTACGAGCAGTACTTC. Translating gives CAISEDRDYEQYF.

This clone was recorded only once. J is TRBJ1-2 and V is TRBV19; D ambiguous. The CDR3 spans 14 residues. V shed 2 bases and J shed 3 bases, with 10 bases lying between them. Germline V gene data show CDR1 as LNHDA and CDR2 as SQIVND (reference sequence). The CDR3 DNA reads as TGTGCCAGTAGTATAAGTCGGCCGGACTATGGCTACACCTTC. It translates to CASSISRPDYGYTF.

The chain joins TRBV28 to TRBJ1-5; 10 positions agree with TRBD1. Germline CDR1 and CDR2: MDHEN and SYDVKM. J was trimmed by 7 bases and V by 4 bases; bases with no gene match: 4. CDR3 length: 14 residues. The DNA of the CDR3 is TGTGCCAGCAGTTCGCGGACAGGGGGGCAGCCCCAGCATTTT. Encoded protein: CASSSRTGGQPQHF.

The rearrangement links TRBV13 to TRBJ1-2; the match to TRBD1 covers 7 bases. The trim removed 5 bases at V and 8 bases at J, leaving 14 bases unmatched. The germline gives CDR1 PRHDT, CDR2 FYEKMQ (reference sequence). This CDR3 contains 15 residues. This chain's CDR3 is CASSRPPTGSVGYTF. The CDR3 DNA sequence: TGTGCCAGCAGCCGGCCCCCGACAGGGTCAGTCGGCTACACCTTC.

The chain uses TRBV27 and TRBJ2-1, with D possibly matching TRBD1 (6 bases). The V gene lost 3 bases and the J gene lost 6 bases, with 18 bases spanning the gap. Germline-derived CDR1 and CDR2 are MNHEY and SMNVEV (reference sequence). CDR3 length: 16 amino acids. In DNA, the CDR3 is TGTGCCAGCAGTTTGGAGTGGAGACAGGCTGCCAATGAGCAGTTCTTC. Protein: CASSLEWRQAANEQFF.

The V call is TRBV6-5, the J call TRBJ1-2; D remains unclear. The V gene's germline CDR1 is MNHEY and CDR2 SVGAGI. The CDR3 loop spans 14 amino acids. V dropped 6 bases and J dropped 3 bases, with 14 bases sitting between them. The CDR3 region has the DNA TGTGCCAGCAGCCGCTTTAGGGCGGACTATGGCTACACCTTC. Translated: CASSRFRADYGYTF.

The V call is TRBV18, the J call TRBJ1-1; no reliable D call. Germline V gene lookup returns CDR1 KGHSH and CDR2 LQKENI. This CDR3 region has 15 residues. The V end lost 4 bases, the J end lost 3 bases, and 15 bases lay between the germline ends. The CDR3 region has the DNA TGTGCCAGCTCACATTCGGTGGTAGCGGACACTGAAGCTTTCTTT. Translating gives CASSHSVVADTEAFF.

The chain joins TRBV9 to TRBJ1-1; no reliable D call. The CDR3 spans 14 residues. V lost 3 bases and J lost 1, with 10 bases in between. Germline CDR1 SGDLS, CDR2 YYNGEE. The CDR3 DNA follows: TGTGCCAGCAGCGCAGCCCTGGGGAACACTGAAGCTTTCTTT. It encodes CASSAALGNTEAFF. Based on the CDR3 plus reference TRBV9 and TRBJ1-1, the full variable domain is DSGVTQTPKHLITATGQRVTLRCSPRSGDLSVYWYQQSLDQGLQFLIQYYNGEERAKGNILERFSAQQFPDLHSELNLSSLELGDSALYFCASSAALGNTEAFFGQGTRLTVV.

This sequence joins TRBV20-1 and TRBJ1-2, with TRBD1 identical over 7 bases. Germline V gene lookup returns CDR1 DFQATT and CDR2 SNEGSKA (reference sequence). The CDR3 runs 14 residues. With 3 bases clipped from V and 1 base from J, the junction kept 5 bases outside the gene matches. CDR3 in DNA: TGCAGTGCTAGTCCCCAGGGGGTTAACTATGGCTACACCTTC. Its translation: CSASPQGVNYGYTF.

V gene TRBV6-4 combines with J gene TRBJ2-2; TRBD2 matches 10 bases. CDR3 size: 17 residues. Unmatched junction bases numbered 7, after V lost 5 bases and J lost 1 base. Germline-derived CDR1 and CDR2 are MRHNA and SNTAGT. The CDR3 region is CASSWSAGGVNTGELFF. CDR3 nucleotides: TGTGCCAGCAGTTGGTCAGCGGGAGGGGTGAACACCGGGGAGCTGTTTTTT.

The chain combines TRBV29-1 with TRBJ1-3; weak D call: TRBD1 (5 bases). CDR3 size: 13 residues. CDR1 and CDR2 from the germline V gene are SQVTM and ANQGSEA. The V end lost 6 bases, the J end lost 4 bases, and 13 bases lay between the germline ends. The CDR3 reads CSVTSGLGNTIYF. The CDR3 region has the DNA TGCAGCGTAACGTCGGGGCTAGGAAACACCATATATTTT. Based on the CDR3 plus reference TRBV29-1 and TRBJ1-3, the full variable domain is SAVISQKPSRDICQRGTSLTIQCQVDSQVTMMFWYRQQPGQSLTLIATANQGSEATYESGFVIDKFPISRPNLTFSTLTVSNMSPEDSSIYLCSVTSGLGNTIYFGEGSWLTVV.

This clone was observed a single time. The chain is built from TRBV6-5 and TRBJ1-6; 7 nucleotides match TRBD1. J gave up 0 bases and V 11 bases, and 4 bases lay outside the gene matches. This CDR3 has 14 amino acids. CDR1 MNHEY and CDR2 SVGAGI come from the germline V gene. The CDR3 bases are TGTGCCTCACAGGGGAGCTCCTATAATTCACCCCTCCACTTT. It specifies CASQGSSYNSPLHF.

The CDR3 DNA follows: TGTGCCAGCAGGACAGCGGTTTTTCAAGAGACCCAGTACTTC. It encodes CASRTAVFQETQYF. V is TRBV7-9 and J is TRBJ2-5, with D perhaps matching TRBD1 or TRBD2 (5 bases each). The CDR3 covers 14 residues. V was cut by 6 bases and J by 2 bases, with 13 bases left in between. CDR1 SEHNR and CDR2 FQNEAQ come from the germline V gene (reference sequence).

The chain employs TRBV6-2 or TRBV6-3 and TRBJ1-3; D not resolved. The germline CDR1 and CDR2 sequences are MNHEY and SVGEGT. Between the trimmed V and J ends, which lost 4 bases and 0 bases, there was a span of 13 bases. The CDR3 loop spans 16 amino acids. CDR3: CASSLGRTSSGNTIYF. Written as DNA, the CDR3 is TGTGCCAGCAGTTTAGGTCGCACGAGCTCTGGAAACACCATATATTTT.

The J gene is TRBJ1-1, the V gene TRBV5-5; the D gene is possibly TRBD1 (6 bases). This CDR3 contains 15 residues. Trimming took 0 bases from V and 5 from J, leaving 14 bases between them. Germline loops: CDR1 SGHKS, CDR2 YYEKEE (reference sequence). CDR3 protein: CASSLGTGRGTEAFF. CDR3 DNA sequence: TGTGCCAGCAGCTTGGGAACAGGGAGGGGGACTGAAGCTTTCTTT.

This clone was detected only a few times. This chain connects TRBV11-2 to TRBJ2-5, with D possibly TRBD1 on 6 matching bases. Trimming removed 4 bases at V and 4 bases at J, with 16 bases between. Germline CDR1 and CDR2: SGHAT and FQNNGV. The CDR3 totals 15 residues. The CDR3 reads CASSSTTGYGETQYF. For the CDR3, the DNA is TGTGCCAGCAGCTCAACTACAGGGTACGGAGAGACCCAGTACTTC.

The V gene is TRBV28, the J gene TRBJ2-2; D call uncertain. In germline, CDR1 is MDHEN, CDR2 SYDVKM. The V end lost 5 bases, the J end lost 5 bases, and 9 bases lay between the germline ends. The CDR3 sequence is 13 residues long. The CDR3 DNA sequence: TGTGCCAGCAGTCCCCTCCCGACCGGGGAGCTGTTTTTT. Translation: CASSPLPTGELFF.

The CDR3 nucleotides read TGTGCCAGCAGCTTGCAACAGTTCTATGGCTACACCTTC. Translated, it gives CASSLQQFYGYTF. This chain links TRBV7-2 with TRBJ1-2; no firm D call. This CDR3 has 13 residues. Trimming removed 3 bases from V and 4 bases from J, with 9 bases in between. Germline CDR1 reads SGHTA; CDR2 reads FQGNSA. Combining the CDR3 with reference TRBV7-2 and TRBJ1-2 gives the whole variable domain GAGVSQSPSNKVTEKGKDVELRCDPISGHTALYWYRQSLGQGLEFLIYFQGNSAPDKSGLPSDRFSAERTGGSVSTLTIQRTQQEDSAVYLCASSLQQFYGYTFGSGTRLTVV.

V gene TRBV2 combines with J gene TRBJ2-6; D not resolved. This CDR3 is built from 13 residues. Germline V gene sequence: CDR1 SNHLY, CDR2 FYNNEI. Trimming cost V 4 bases and J 2 bases, with 3 bases left between them. CDR3 coding DNA: TGTGCCAGCAGTGGTGCTGGGGCCAACGTCCTGACTTTC. Translation: CASSGAGANVLTF.

The V gene is TRBV28, the J gene TRBJ1-5; D gene ambiguous. V gave up 3 bases and J gave up 4 bases, with 10 bases separating them. CDR1 is MDHEN and CDR2 is SYDVKM in the germline V gene. The CDR3 has 14 amino acids. The CDR3 DNA reads as TGTGCCAGCAGTTTTCGGGGTGATAATCAGCCCCAGCATTTT. This encodes CASSFRGDNQPQHF.

V gene TRBV19 combines with J gene TRBJ2-2; the D gene is possibly TRBD1 (5 bases). The germline V gene has CDR1 LNHDA and CDR2 SQIVND (reference sequence). The CDR3 sequence is 14 residues long. With 2 bases removed from V and 7 bases from J, the gap between germline ends came to 11 bases. This CDR3 is CASSIRRVGGELFF. The CDR3 DNA reads TGTGCCAGTAGTATACGCAGGGTCGGCGGGGAGCTGTTTTTT.

This clone was observed a single time. The chain joins TRBV25-1 to TRBJ1-3; tentatively, D is TRBD1 (5 bases). The CDR3 spans 16 residues. CDR1 MGHDK and CDR2 SYGVNS come from the germline V gene. V was cut by 1 base and J by 4 bases, with 14 bases left in between. CDR3 in DNA: TGTGCCAGCAGTGAATTATTTGGGACGAGCGGAAACACCATATATTTT. Protein: CASSELFGTSGNTIYF.

The chain carries TRBV29-1 and TRBJ2-5; D possibly corresponds to TRBD1 (6 bases). The CDR3 is made up of 12 amino acids. Germline V gene data show CDR1 as SQVTM and CDR2 as ANQGSEA. Trimming cost V 7 bases and J 7 bases, with 16 bases left between them. The CDR3 loop reads CSARDTRATQYF. In nucleotides, the CDR3 is TGCAGCGCCCGGGACACCAGAGCGACCCAGTACTTC. The full variable domain, with the rest looked up from reference TRBV29-1 and TRBJ2-5, is SAVISQKPSRDICQRGTSLTIQCQVDSQVTMMFWYRQQPGQSLTLIATANQGSEATYESGFVIDKFPISRPNLTFSTLTVSNMSPEDSSIYLCSARDTRATQYFGPGTRLLVL.

The chain uses TRBV29-1 and TRBJ2-3; 7 bases are shared with TRBD2. Germline CDR1 reads SQVTM; CDR2 reads ANQGSEA. V lost 8 bases and J lost 6; bases outside the gene matches: 5. This CDR3 region has 11 residues. CDR3 DNA sequence: TGCAGCTCCTTGGGGGGGGATACGCAGTATTTT. Translation: CSSLGGDTQYF.

The CDR3 reads CASSLKGLGPQEYF. The CDR3 DNA reads as TGTGCCAGCAGTTTAAAGGGCTTGGGACCGCAAGAGTACTTC. The chain carries TRBV28 and TRBJ2-7; either TRBD1 or TRBD2 may supply D (5 bases each). CDR3 length equals 14 residues. CDR1 MDHEN and CDR2 SYDVKM come from the germline V gene. V dropped 2 bases and J dropped 11 bases, with 19 bases sitting between them.

The CDR3 protein is CASSQDGRRGEAFF. The CDR3 nucleotides read TGCGCCAGCAGCCAAGATGGAAGGAGAGGTGAAGCTTTCTTT. The chain couples TRBV4-1 to TRBJ1-1; D is unclear. This CDR3 spans 14 amino acids. Trimming left V 0 bases short and J 7 bases short, with 12 bases between. The germline CDR1 and CDR2 sequences are MGHRA and YSYEKL.

As to this clone: The sample has other DNA sequences that encode this CDR3 too. The chain is built from TRBV7-2 and TRBJ2-1; weak D call: TRBD2 (5 bases). Germline assignment: CDR1 SGHTA and CDR2 FQGNSA. The V end was cut by 1 base, the J end by 0 bases, with 7 bases between. This CDR3 comprises 15 residues. The CDR3 here is CASSLVRGSYNEQFF. In nucleotides, the CDR3 is TGTGCCAGCAGCTTAGTTCGGGGCTCCTACAATGAGCAGTTCTTC.

V usage is TRBV25-1 and J usage is TRBJ2-1; 8 bases are a match to TRBD1. V was clipped by 3 bases and J by 3 bases; unmatched bases: 4. This CDR3 is 15 amino acids long. CDR1 and CDR2 from the germline V gene are MGHDK and SYGVNS. CDR3 residues: CASSEWTGNYNEQFF. The CDR3 DNA reads TGTGCCAGCAGTGAGTGGACAGGGAACTACAATGAGCAGTTCTTC.

The rearrangement links TRBV11-3 to TRBJ2-3; a possible D gene is TRBD1 (6 bases). The germline CDR1 and CDR2 sequences are SGHNT and YENEEA. Trimming left V 5 bases short and J 2 bases short, with 14 bases between. The CDR3 length is 15 residues. The CDR3 reads CASSPGEPFTDTQYF. The CDR3 region has the DNA TGTGCCAGCAGCCCAGGGGAGCCCTTCACAGATACGCAGTATTTT.